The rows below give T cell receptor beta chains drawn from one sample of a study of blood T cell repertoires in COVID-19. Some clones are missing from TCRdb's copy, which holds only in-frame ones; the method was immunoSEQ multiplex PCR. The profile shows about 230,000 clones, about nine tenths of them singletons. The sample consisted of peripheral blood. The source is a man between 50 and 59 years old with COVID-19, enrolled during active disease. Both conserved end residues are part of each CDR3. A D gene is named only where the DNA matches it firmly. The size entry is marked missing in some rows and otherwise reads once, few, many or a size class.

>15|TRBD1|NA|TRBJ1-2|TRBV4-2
TGTGCCAGCAGCCAAGCGGGACAGGGGAACTATGGCTACACCTTC
CASSQAGQGNYGYTF
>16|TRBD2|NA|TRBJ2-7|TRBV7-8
TGTGCCAGCACAGGGACTAGCGGGAGGTTAACCTACGAGCAGTACTTC
CASTGTSGRLTYEQYF
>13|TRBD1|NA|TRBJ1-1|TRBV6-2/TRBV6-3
TGTGCCAGCAGTGACCCGGACAGGGTTTGGGCTTTCTTT
CASSDPDRVWAFF
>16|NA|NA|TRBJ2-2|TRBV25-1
TGTGCCAGCAGTGAATACTTCGGACAGAACACCGGGGAGCTGTTTTTT
CASSEYFGQNTGELFF
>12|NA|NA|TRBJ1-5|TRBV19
TGTGCCAGTACCCCCCCGGGGCAGCCCCAGCATTTT
CASTPPGQPQHF
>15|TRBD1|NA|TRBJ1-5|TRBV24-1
TGTGCCACCAGTGACACAGGGGAGCCCAATCAGCCCCAGCATTTT
CATSDTGEPNQPQHF
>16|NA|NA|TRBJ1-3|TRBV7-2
TGTGCCAGCAGCTTAGCTGGCCAGAACTCTGGAAACACCATATATTTT
CASSLAGQNSGNTIYF
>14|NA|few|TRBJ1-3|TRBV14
TGTGCCAGCAGCCCTCGGACAGTCGGAAACACCATATATTTT
CASSPRTVGNTIYF
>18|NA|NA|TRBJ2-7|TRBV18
TGTGCCAGCTCACCTTACCCTCCCTTAGCGCACAAAGGATCCGAGCAGTACTTC
CASSPYPPLAHKGSEQYF
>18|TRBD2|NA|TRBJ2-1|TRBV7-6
TGTGCCAGCAGCGACGGGACTAGCGGGACCCCATCCTACAATGAGCAGTTCTTC
CASSDGTSGTPSYNEQFF
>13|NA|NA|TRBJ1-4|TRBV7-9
TGTGCCAGCACGGACAGTGTAAATGAAAAACTGTTTTTT
CASTDSVNEKLFF
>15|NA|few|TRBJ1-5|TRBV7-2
TGTGCCAGCAGCTTAGAACGCAGTAGCAATCAGCCCCAGCATTTT
CASSLERSSNQPQHF
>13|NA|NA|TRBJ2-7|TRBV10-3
TGTGCCATCACTCCCTCTCCGGGGTTCGAGCAGTACTTC
CAITPSPGFEQYF
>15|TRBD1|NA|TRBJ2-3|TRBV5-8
TGTGCCAGCAGCTCCCGGGACAGGGCCACAGATACGCAGTATTTT
CASSSRDRATDTQYF
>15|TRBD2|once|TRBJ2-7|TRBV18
TGTGCCAGCTCAGCATCCCCACTAGCGGACTACGAGCAGTACTTC
CASSASPLADYEQYF
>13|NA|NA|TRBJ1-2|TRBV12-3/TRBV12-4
TGTGCCAGCAGTTTATTGGGGGCGCGGGGCTACACCTTC
CASSLLGARGYTF
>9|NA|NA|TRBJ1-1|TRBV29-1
TGCAGCGTTCCACAGTTTCCTTTCTTT
CSVPQFPFF
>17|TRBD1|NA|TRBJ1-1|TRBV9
TGTGCCAGCAGCGTAGATGTGACAGGGGGCTTGAGGACTGAAGCTTTCTTT
CASSVDVTGGLRTEAFF
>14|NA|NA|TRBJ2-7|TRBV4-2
TGTGCCAGCAGCCACGGTGCGGGGACAGACGAGCAGTACTTC
CASSHGAGTDEQYF
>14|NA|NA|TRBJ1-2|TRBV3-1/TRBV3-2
TGTGCCAGCAGCCACGCAACAGGGACGGATGGCTACACCTTC
CASSHATGTDGYTF
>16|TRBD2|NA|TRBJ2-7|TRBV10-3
TGTGCCATCAGTGACCCGGGACTAGCGGGCTCCTACGAGCAGTACTTC
CAISDPGLAGSYEQYF
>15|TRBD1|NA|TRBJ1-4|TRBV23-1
TGCGCCAGCAGATACCACAGGGGGCCTAATGAAAAACTGTTTTTT
CASRYHRGPNEKLFF
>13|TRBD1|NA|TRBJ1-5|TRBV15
TGTGCCACCAGCGGACAGGACAATCAGCCCCAGCATTTT
CATSGQDNQPQHF
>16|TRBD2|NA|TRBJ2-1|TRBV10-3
TGTGCCATCAGTGCGACTAGCGGGGGGTTCTACAATGAGCAGTTCTTC
CAISATSGGFYNEQFF
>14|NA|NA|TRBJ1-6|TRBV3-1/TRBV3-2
TGTGCCAGCAGTTCAGGGCTGTCGGCTTCACCCCTCCACTTT
CASSSGLSASPLHF
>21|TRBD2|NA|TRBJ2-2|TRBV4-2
TGTGCCAGCAGCCAAGATTGGGTGACTAGCGGGGGGCCGCGAAACACCGGGGAGCTGTTTTTT
CASSQDWVTSGGPRNTGELFF
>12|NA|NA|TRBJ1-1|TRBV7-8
TGTGCCAGCAGCCAAGCGGGGGCTCAAGCTTTCTTT
CASSQAGAQAFF
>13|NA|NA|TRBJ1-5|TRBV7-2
TGTGCCAGCAGCTTCGACAGGAGGCAGCCCCAGCATTTT
CASSFDRRQPQHF
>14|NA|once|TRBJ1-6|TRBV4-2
TGTGCCAGCAGCCAACACAGGGATAATTCACCCCTCCACTTT
CASSQHRDNSPLHF
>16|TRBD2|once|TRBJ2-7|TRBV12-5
TGTGCTAGTGGTTTGGTACTGTCGGGAGGGCCCCACGAGCAGTACTTC
CASGLVLSGGPHEQYF
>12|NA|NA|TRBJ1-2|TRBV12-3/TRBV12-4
TGTGCCAGCAGTTTAGGACAGTATGGCTACACCTTC
CASSLGQYGYTF
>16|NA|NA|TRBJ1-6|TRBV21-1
TGTGCCAGCCTTTCTCCGACAGGGCTGACCAATTCACCCCTCCACTTT
CASLSPTGLTNSPLHF
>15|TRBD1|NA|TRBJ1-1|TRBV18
TGTGCCAGCTCACCGGAAATGACAGGGGGCACTGAAGCTTTCTTT
CASSPEMTGGTEAFF
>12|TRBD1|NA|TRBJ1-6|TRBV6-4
TGTGCCAGCTGGGACAGGGTTTCACCCCTCCACTTT
CASWDRVSPLHF
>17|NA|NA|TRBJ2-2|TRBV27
TGTGCCAGCAGTTTATCGCCAGGGCCCACGAACACCGGGGAGCTGTTTTTT
CASSLSPGPTNTGELFF
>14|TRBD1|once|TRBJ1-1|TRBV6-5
TGTGCCAGCAGCCAAGACAGGGGGCGGACTGAAGCTTTCTTT
CASSQDRGRTEAFF
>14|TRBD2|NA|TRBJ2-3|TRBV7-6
TGTGCCACCACGCGGGGGGGCCGATGGGATACGCAGTATTTT
CATTRGGRWDTQYF
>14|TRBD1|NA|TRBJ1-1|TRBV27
TGTGCCAGCAGTATTAGGGGGCTCAACACTGAAGCTTTCTTT
CASSIRGLNTEAFF
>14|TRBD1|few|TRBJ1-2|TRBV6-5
TGTGCCAGCAGTCAGACAGGGGTTCTTGACGGCTACACCTTC
CASSQTGVLDGYTF
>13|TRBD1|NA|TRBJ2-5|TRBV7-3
TGTGCCAGCAGCCAACAGGGGGAAGAGACCCAGTACTTC
CASSQQGEETQYF
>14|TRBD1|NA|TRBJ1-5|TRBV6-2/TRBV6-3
TGTGCCAGCAGTTGGGACAGGGGAGATCAGCCCCAGCATTTT
CASSWDRGDQPQHF
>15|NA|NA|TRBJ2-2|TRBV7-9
TGTGCCAGCAGCTCGACCGACTTGAACACCGGGGAGCTGTTTTTT
CASSSTDLNTGELFF
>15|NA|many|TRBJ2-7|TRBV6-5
TGTGCCAGCAGACCTAGAGGGGGCGCGGGATACGAGCAGTACTTC
CASRPRGGAGYEQYF
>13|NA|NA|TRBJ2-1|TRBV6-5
TGTGCCGCAAGCAGAGAGGGCTACAATGAGCAGTTCTTC
CAASREGYNEQFF
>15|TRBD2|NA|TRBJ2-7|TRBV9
TGTGCCAGCAGCGTAGGGCTAGCGGGAGGGAACGAGCAGTACTTC
CASSVGLAGGNEQYF
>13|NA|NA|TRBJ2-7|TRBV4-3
TGCGCCAGCAGCCAAGATCTAGGCTCCGAGCAGTACTTC
CASSQDLGSEQYF
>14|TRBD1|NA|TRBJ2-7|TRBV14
TGTGCCAGCAGGACCGGGACAGGGGGCAACGAGCAGTACTTC
CASRTGTGGNEQYF